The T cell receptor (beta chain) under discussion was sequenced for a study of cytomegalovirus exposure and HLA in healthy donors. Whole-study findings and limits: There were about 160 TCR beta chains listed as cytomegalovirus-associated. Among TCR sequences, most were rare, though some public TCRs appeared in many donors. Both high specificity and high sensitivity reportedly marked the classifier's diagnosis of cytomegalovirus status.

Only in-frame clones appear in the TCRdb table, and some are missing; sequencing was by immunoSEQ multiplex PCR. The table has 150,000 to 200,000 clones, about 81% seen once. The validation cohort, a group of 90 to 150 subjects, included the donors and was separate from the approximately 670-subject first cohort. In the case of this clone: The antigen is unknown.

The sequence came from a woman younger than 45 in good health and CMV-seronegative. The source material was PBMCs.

CDR3 protein: CASSDRGEGNQPQHF. The CDR3, as DNA: TGTGCCAGCAGTGACAGGGGTGAGGGCAATCAGCCCCAGCATTTT. The rearrangement joins TRBV6-1 to TRBJ1-5, with a tentative D call TRBD1 (6 bases). Germline CDR1 and CDR2: MNHNS and SASEGT. Trimming took off 3 bases at V and 2 bases at J, with 11 bases between the two ends. The CDR3 consists of 15 residues.